The 8 T cell receptor beta chains in this list originate from one sample, sequenced in a study of shared clonotypes between healthy human individuals. Repertoires were generated with immunoSEQ multiplex PCR, while TCRdb's copy carries only in-frame clones and drops some. The sample records 520,000 or so clones, around 79% being singletons. The sequenced sample was PBMCs. Receptors were obtained from a woman between 40 and 55 years old in good health. Some clones in this sample may be carry-over from other donors' samples.

This clone has just a few counts. This rearrangement joins TRBV7-9 to TRBJ2-2; D unresolved. CDR3 size: 13 residues. The germline CDR1 and CDR2 sequences are SEHNR and FQNEAQ (reference sequence). V lost 4 bases and J 5 bases, leaving 8 bases between the germline ends. The CDR3 reads CASSSTETGELFF. DNA of the CDR3: TGTGCCAGCAGCTCCACAGAGACCGGGGAGCTGTTTTTT. The full variable domain, in which reference TRBV7-9 and TRBJ2-2 provide the parts outside the CDR3, is DTGVSQNPRHKITKRGQNVTFRCDPISEHNRLYWYRQTLGQGPEFLTYFQNEAQLEKSRLLSDRFSAERPKGSFSTLEIQRTEQGDSAMYLCASSSTETGELFFGEGSRLTVL.

The V and J genes are TRBV5-6 and TRBJ2-7, with a weak D call TRBD2 (5 bases). Germline V gives CDR1 SGHDT, CDR2 YYEEEE. This CDR3 comprises 15 residues. Trimming pared 4 bases from V and 3 bases from J, leaving 17 bases between. In DNA form, the CDR3 reads TGTGCCAGCAGCCTTTGGACGGGGTTTTACTACGAGCAGTACTTC. Encoded protein: CASSLWTGFYYEQYF. Looking up the rest from reference TRBV5-6 and TRBJ2-7 gives the full variable domain: DAGVTQSPTHLIKTRGQQVTLRCSPKSGHDTVSWYQQALGQGPQFIFQYYEEEERQRGNFPDRFSGHQFPNYSSELNVNALLLGDSALYLCASSLWTGFYYEQYFGPGTRLTVT.

The chain carries TRBV11-2 and TRBJ1-3, with D possibly being TRBD1 (5 bases). The CDR3 is made up of 16 amino acids. Trimming stripped 4 bases from V and 0 bases from J, with 13 bases between. In germline, CDR1 is SGHAT, CDR2 FQNNGV. The CDR3 protein is CASSSTRGASGNTIYF. The CDR3 coding sequence is TGTGCCAGCAGCTCAACGAGAGGGGCCTCTGGAAACACCATATATTTT.

The rearrangement joins TRBV4-1 to TRBJ2-7; TRBD2 is a possible D gene (6 bases). Trimming pared 3 bases from V and 2 bases from J, leaving 17 bases between. Germline assignment: CDR1 MGHRA and CDR2 YSYEKL. The CDR3 extends over 16 amino acids. The CDR3 nucleotides read TGCGCCAGCAGCCAGTTCGTGGTCGGGGGAACCTACGAGCAGTACTTC. It translates to CASSQFVVGGTYEQYF.

As concerns this clone: The sample has other DNA sequences that encode this CDR3 too. The chain carries TRBV5-1 and TRBJ2-2; 12 nucleotides agree with TRBD1. The CDR3 has 15 amino acids. V gave up 3 bases and J gave up 6 bases; unmatched junction bases: 3. Germline V gene sequence: CDR1 SGHRS, CDR2 YFSETQ. This CDR3 reads CASSSRDRGPGELFF. CDR3 in DNA: TGCGCCAGCAGCTCCCGGGACAGGGGGCCCGGGGAGCTGTTTTTT. The full variable domain, its missing parts supplied by reference TRBV5-1 and TRBJ2-2, is KAGVTQTPRYLIKTRGQQVTLSCSPISGHRSVSWYQQTPGQGLQFLFEYFSETQRNKGNFPGRFSGRQFSNSRSEMNVSTLELGDSALYLCASSSRDRGPGELFFGEGSRLTVL.

The chain joins TRBV7-2 to TRBJ2-3, with no clear D. Looked up from germline, CDR1 is SGHTA and CDR2 is FQGNSA. There are 14 residues in the CDR3. V gave up 1 base and J gave up 1 base, with 6 bases separating them. The CDR3 sequence: CASSLGFGTDTQYF. DNA of the CDR3: TGTGCCAGCAGCTTAGGATTCGGCACAGATACGCAGTATTTT.

Remarks on this clone: A far larger clone is one nucleotide away, so this likely arose from a read error. Other DNA sequences in the same sample also yield this CDR3. V usage is TRBV9 and J usage is TRBJ1-2; D call uncertain. Germline CDR1 and CDR2: SGDLS and YYNGEE. The CDR3 spans 14 residues. Here the CDR3 reads CASSVRDGNYGYTF. CDR3 coding DNA: TGTGCCAGCAGCGTAAGGGATGGGAACTATGGCTACACCTTT.

The CDR3 sequence is CASTWEAVSYNEQFF. For the CDR3, the DNA is TGTGCCAGCACATGGGAAGCGGTATCCTACAATGAGCAGTTCTTC. J is TRBJ2-1 and V is TRBV6-1; TRBD2 might be the D (5 bases). V dropped 7 bases and J dropped 1 base, with 14 bases sitting between them. The V gene's germline CDR1 is MNHNS and CDR2 SASEGT. The CDR3 runs 15 residues.